This T cell receptor (beta chain) was retrieved from a study of OX40 agonist ivuxolimab in advanced cancers. Study at large: Every 2 weeks, patients got intravenous ivuxolimab at one of six dose levels (0.01-10 mg/kg). Subjects had a mean age of 60 years, with a range of 23 to 79; approximately 83% were male.

As concerns this clone: The target antigen is unknown.

Assay used: immunoSEQ multiplex PCR; TCRdb lists only in-frame clones, some missing. Of 35,000 to 55,000 clones in the sample, approximately 88% were seen once. In germline, CDR1 is SGHRS, CDR2 YFSETQ. Trimming took 0 bases from V and 2 from J, leaving 6 bases between them. The CDR3 spans 14 residues. Overall study results and limits: At 0.1 to 3.0 mg/kg and by week 6, clonal expansion occurred in CD4+ and CD8+ blood T cells.

The receptor was isolated from an adult with an advanced solid tumor such as melanoma, head and neck, liver or kidney cancer. The specimen was CD4+ or CD8+ T cells sorted from blood, collected in a trial of the OX40 agonist ivuxolimab. The chain combines TRBV5-1 with TRBJ2-1; perhaps TRBD2 as D (5 bases). The CDR3 bases are TGCGCCAGCAGCTTGGCGGGGACCTACAATGAGCAGTTCTTC. Translating it yields CASSLAGTYNEQFF.